Presented here are 16 T cell receptor beta chains from one specimen sequenced in a study of metastatic and nonmetastatic thyroid tumors. TCRdb reanalyzed the PCR reads with MiXCR. The table lists about 69,000 clones, approximately 15% of them singletons. Among the patients, none had received any treatment before thyroid surgery. The sequencing input was blood. The source is a male donor with papillary thyroid cancer or a benign thyroid nodule (not recorded which). Some clones in this sample may be carry-over from other donors' samples.

This clone has a count of ten or more. The rearrangement links TRBV19 to TRBJ1-5; D is uncertain. Trimming took off 5 bases at V and 1 base at J, with 9 bases between the two ends. The germline CDR1 and CDR2 sequences are LNHDA and SQIVND (reference sequence). There are 14 residues in the CDR3. The CDR3 DNA is TGTGCCAGTAGTCGTCACCTAAGCAATCAGCCCCAGCATTTT. Its translation: CASSRHLSNQPQHF.

This clone was counted many times. The gene calls are TRBV4-1 and TRBJ2-3; the match to TRBD1 covers 8 bases. CDR1 and CDR2 from the germline V gene are MGHRA and YSYEKL. V was pared by 5 bases and J by 1 base, with 11 bases of the junction left unmatched. The CDR3 has 17 residues. The CDR3 DNA follows: TGCGCCAGCAGCATCTCCGGACAGGGTGTCCGCACAGATACGCAGTATTTT. This gives the protein CASSISGQGVRTDTQYF.

About this clone: A much larger clone differs from this one at a single base, so this may be a read error. The chain carries TRBV29-1 and TRBJ2-5; TRBD2 matches 8 bases. Germline lookup yields CDR1 SQVTM and CDR2 ANQGSEA. The junction had 7 bases not matched to a gene; V was cut back by 5 bases and J by 2 bases. This CDR3 contains 14 residues. This CDR3 is CSVKSGGLQETQYF. Written as DNA, the CDR3 is TGCAGCGTTAAAAGCGGGGGATTACAAGAGACCCAGTACTTC.

This clone showed up many times. The CDR3 reads CASKAGGNTDTQYF. In DNA form, the CDR3 reads TGTGCCAGCAAAGCGGGAGGTAACACAGATACGCAGTATTTT. The chain has TRBV2 and TRBJ2-3; 9 bases line up with TRBD2. V lost 7 bases to trimming and J lost 2 bases; unmatched junction nucleotides: 4. CDR3 length: 14 amino acids. Germline V CDR1 and CDR2: SNHLY, FYNNEI.

This clone has a single count. This sample includes further DNA sequences coding for the same CDR3. The chain carries TRBV9 and TRBJ2-3; 9 nucleotides agree with TRBD2. Germline V gene data show CDR1 as SGDLS and CDR2 as YYNGEE. This CDR3 is built from 17 residues. V lost 3 bases and J lost 0; bases outside the gene matches: 8. The CDR3 nucleotides read TGTGCCAGCAGCGCGCCTCTAGCGGGGTCTAGCACAGATACGCAGTATTTT. This sequence encodes CASSAPLAGSSTDTQYF.

This clone was recorded many times. The chain carries TRBV6-1 and TRBJ2-1, with 8 bases matching TRBD1. The CDR3 is 14 residues long. Germline CDR1 is MNHNS and CDR2 is SASEGT. After removal of 4 bases from V and 6 bases from J, the junction contained 5 bases not matched to a gene. For the CDR3, the DNA is TGTGCCAGCAGTGGGACAGGGTTAAGCAATGAGCAGTTCTTC. Translated, it gives CASSGTGLSNEQFF.

The V and J genes are TRBV19 and TRBJ1-1, with TRBD1 matching over 8 bases. Germline CDR1 is LNHDA and CDR2 is SQIVND (reference sequence). V dropped 4 bases and J dropped 4; count of bases not matched to a gene: 2. The CDR3 runs to 13 residues. In DNA form, the CDR3 reads TGTGCCAGTAGTAGGCAGGGGGCCACTGAAGCTTTCTTT. Amino acid sequence: CASSRQGATEAFF.

This clone has a handful of counts. This may be a read error, as it is one base from a much larger clone. The rearrangement joins TRBV27 to TRBJ2-5; D remains unclear. The CDR3 extends over 13 amino acids. The germline gives CDR1 MNHEY, CDR2 SMNVEV (reference sequence). Trimming pared 2 bases from V and 8 bases from J, leaving 12 bases between. CDR3 DNA: TGTGCCAGCAGTTTAGGACCCCGAGACACCCAGTACTTC. This gives the protein CASSLGPRDTQYF.

This clone has only a few counts. A much larger clone lies a single base off, so this may be a read error. V gene TRBV5-1 combines with J gene TRBJ2-5; D ambiguous. Germline V gene lookup returns CDR1 SGHRS and CDR2 YFSETQ. CDR3 length: 14 amino acids. CDR3 sequence: CASSLADGKENQYF. CDR3 nucleotides: TGCGCCAGCAGCTTGGCCGACGGAAAAGAGAACCAGTACTTC.

In its sample, this clone was seen many times. The chain joins TRBV4-1 to TRBJ2-5; D possibly uses TRBD1 or TRBD2 (5 bases each). V was cut by 0 bases and J by 4 bases, with 12 bases left in between. CDR3 length: 15 residues. Germline V gene sequence: CDR1 MGHRA, CDR2 YSYEKL. CDR3 region: CASSQEGRSGETQYF. The CDR3 DNA sequence: TGCGCCAGCAGCCAAGAGGGGCGGAGCGGAGAGACCCAGTACTTC.

This clone was recorded many times. The V call is TRBV20-1, the J call TRBJ1-1, with no clear D. Trimming stripped 6 bases from V and 0 bases from J, with 11 bases between. The CDR3 extends over 13 amino acids. Per the germline V gene, CDR1 is DFQATT and CDR2 is SNEGSKA (reference sequence). The CDR3, as DNA: TGCAGTGCCTGGCAGCGGATGAACACTGAAGCTTTCTTT. Encoded protein: CSAWQRMNTEAFF.

This clone was recorded many times. The gene calls are TRBV6-2 or TRBV6-3 and TRBJ2-7, with D perhaps given as TRBD1 or TRBD2 (6 bases each). The CDR3 has 13 amino acids. The V end was cut by 7 bases, the J end by 6 bases, with 16 bases between. Germline values: CDR1 MNHEY, CDR2 SVGEGT. The CDR3 loop reads CASNRVRGGEQYF. For the CDR3, the DNA is TGTGCCAGCAACCGAGTCAGGGGAGGCGAGCAGTACTTC.

This clone was counted at least ten times. The DNA for the CDR3 is TGTGCCAGCAGTGAACTGGGACTATTAGTTCGAGGCTACACCTTC. This codes for CASSELGLLVRGYTF. The chain links TRBV6-1 to TRBJ1-2; D is possibly TRBD1 (5 bases). The CDR3 contains 15 residues. The germline V gene has CDR1 MNHNS and CDR2 SASEGT. With 2 bases removed from V and 8 bases from J, the gap between germline ends came to 18 bases.

As to this clone: Being one base from a much bigger clone, this may be a read error. V is TRBV3-1 and J is TRBJ1-1; a possible D gene is TRBD1 (5 bases). Germline values: CDR1 LGHDT, CDR2 YNNKEL (reference sequence). This CDR3 is built from 19 residues. Trimming cost V 0 bases and J 1 base, with 21 bases left between them. CDR3 nucleotides: TGTGCCAGCAGCCAAGATCCTAGGGGCGCGGCAAGAAGGAACACTGAAGCTTTCTTT. Its protein is CASSQDPRGAARRNTEAFF.

This clone occurred many times. The rearrangement joins TRBV4-3 to TRBJ2-7, with 8 bases aligning to TRBD2. Germline values: CDR1 LGHNA, CDR2 YSLEER. This CDR3 spans 17 amino acids. After removal of 0 bases from V and 6 bases from J, the junction contained 13 bases not matched to a gene. The CDR3 is CASSQDLAGGGAGEQYF. The CDR3 DNA reads TGCGCCAGCAGCCAAGATTTGGCGGGAGGAGGGGCGGGCGAGCAGTACTTC.

The gene calls are TRBV7-2 and TRBJ2-1; 8 bases fit TRBD1. The CDR3 loop spans 15 amino acids. CDR1 SGHTA and CDR2 FQGNSA come from the germline V gene. V was pared by 7 bases and J by 4 bases, with 9 bases of the junction left unmatched. The CDR3 DNA reads as TGTGCCAGCATCCTAGCTGGACAGGGATACAATGAGCAGTTCTTC. Protein: CASILAGQGYNEQFF.